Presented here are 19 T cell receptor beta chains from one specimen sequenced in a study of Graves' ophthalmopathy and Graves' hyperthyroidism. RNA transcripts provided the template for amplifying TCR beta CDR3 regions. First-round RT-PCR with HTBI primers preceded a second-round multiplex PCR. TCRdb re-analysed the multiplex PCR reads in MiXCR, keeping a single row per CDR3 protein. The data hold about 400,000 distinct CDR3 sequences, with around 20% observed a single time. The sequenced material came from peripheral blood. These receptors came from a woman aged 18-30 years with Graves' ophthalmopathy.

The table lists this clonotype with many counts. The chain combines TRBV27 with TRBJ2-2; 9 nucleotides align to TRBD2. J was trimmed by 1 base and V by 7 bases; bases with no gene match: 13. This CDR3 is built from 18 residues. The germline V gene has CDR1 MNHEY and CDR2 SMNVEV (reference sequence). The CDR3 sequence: CASILFAPTSGNTGELFF. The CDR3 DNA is TGTGCCAGCATCCTATTCGCACCGACTAGCGGGAACACCGGGGAGCTGTTTTTT.

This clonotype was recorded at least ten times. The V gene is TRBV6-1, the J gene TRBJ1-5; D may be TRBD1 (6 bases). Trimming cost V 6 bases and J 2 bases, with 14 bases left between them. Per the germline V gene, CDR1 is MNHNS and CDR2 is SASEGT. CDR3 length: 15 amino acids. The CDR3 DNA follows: TGTGCCAGCAGCCCTCAGGGGTATCGCAATCAGCCCCAGCATTTT. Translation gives CASSPQGYRNQPQHF.

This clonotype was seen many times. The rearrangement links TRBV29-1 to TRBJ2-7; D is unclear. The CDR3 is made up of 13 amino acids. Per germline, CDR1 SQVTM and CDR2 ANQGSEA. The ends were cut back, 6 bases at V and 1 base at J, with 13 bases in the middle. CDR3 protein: CSVLMDGSYEQYF. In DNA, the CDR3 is TGCAGCGTCTTAATGGACGGGTCCTACGAGCAGTACTTC.

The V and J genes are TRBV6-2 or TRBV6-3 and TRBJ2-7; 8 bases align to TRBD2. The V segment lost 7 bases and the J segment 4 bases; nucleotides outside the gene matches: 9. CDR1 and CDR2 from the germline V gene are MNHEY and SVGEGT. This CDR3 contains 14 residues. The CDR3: CASKPSGGVYEQYF. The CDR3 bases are TGTGCCAGCAAGCCCAGCGGGGGCGTGTACGAGCAGTACTTC.

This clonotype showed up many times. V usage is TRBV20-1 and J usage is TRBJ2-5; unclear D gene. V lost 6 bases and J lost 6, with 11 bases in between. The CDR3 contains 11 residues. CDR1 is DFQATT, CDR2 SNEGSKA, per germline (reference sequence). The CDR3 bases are TGCAGTGCAACAAGTAAGAAGACCCAGTACTTC. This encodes CSATSKKTQYF.

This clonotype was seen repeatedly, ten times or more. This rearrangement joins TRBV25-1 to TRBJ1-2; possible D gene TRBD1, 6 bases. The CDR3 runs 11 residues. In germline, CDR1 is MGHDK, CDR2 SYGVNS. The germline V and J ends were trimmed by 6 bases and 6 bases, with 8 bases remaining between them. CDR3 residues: CASSRGHGYTF. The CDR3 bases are TGTGCCAGCAGCAGGGGCCATGGCTACACCTTC.

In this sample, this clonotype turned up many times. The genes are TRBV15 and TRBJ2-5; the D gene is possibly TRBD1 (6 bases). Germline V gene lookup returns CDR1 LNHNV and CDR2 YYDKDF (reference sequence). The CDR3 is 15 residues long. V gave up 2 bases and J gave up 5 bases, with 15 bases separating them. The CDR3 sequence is CATSRSTGIWETQYF. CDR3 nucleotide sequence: TGTGCCACCAGCAGATCCACAGGGATTTGGGAGACCCAGTACTTC.

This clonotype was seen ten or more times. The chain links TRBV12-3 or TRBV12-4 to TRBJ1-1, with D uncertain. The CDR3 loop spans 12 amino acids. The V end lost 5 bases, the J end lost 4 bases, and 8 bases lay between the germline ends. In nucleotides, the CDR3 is TGTGCCAGCAGTGCACGTGCCACTGAAGCTTTCTTT. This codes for CASSARATEAFF.

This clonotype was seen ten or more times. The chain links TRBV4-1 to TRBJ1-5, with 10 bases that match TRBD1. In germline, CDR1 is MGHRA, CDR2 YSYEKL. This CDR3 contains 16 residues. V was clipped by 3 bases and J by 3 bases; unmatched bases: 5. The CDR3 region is CASSHPDRGNNQPQHF. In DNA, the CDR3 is TGCGCCAGCAGCCACCCGGACAGGGGGAACAATCAGCCCCAGCATTTT.

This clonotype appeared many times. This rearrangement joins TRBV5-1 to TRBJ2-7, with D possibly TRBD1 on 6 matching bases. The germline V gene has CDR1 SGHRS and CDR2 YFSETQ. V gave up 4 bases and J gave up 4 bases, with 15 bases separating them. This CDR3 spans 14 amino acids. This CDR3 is CASSLSLQGYEQYF. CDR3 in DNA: TGCGCCAGCAGCCTATCTCTACAGGGTTACGAGCAGTACTTC.

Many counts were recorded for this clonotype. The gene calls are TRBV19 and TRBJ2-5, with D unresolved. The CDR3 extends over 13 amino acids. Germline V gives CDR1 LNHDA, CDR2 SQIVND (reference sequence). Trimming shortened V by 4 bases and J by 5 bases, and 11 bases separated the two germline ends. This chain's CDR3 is CASSTVTRETQYF. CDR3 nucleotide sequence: TGTGCCAGTAGTACTGTAACGAGGGAGACCCAGTACTTC.

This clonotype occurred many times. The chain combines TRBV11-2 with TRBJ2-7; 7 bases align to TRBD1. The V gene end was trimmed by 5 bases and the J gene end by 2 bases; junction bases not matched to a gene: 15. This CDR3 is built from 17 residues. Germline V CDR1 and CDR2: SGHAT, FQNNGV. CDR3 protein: CASSPGQRQTPTYEQYF. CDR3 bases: TGTGCCAGCAGCCCGGGACAGCGACAAACACCTACCTACGAGCAGTACTTC.

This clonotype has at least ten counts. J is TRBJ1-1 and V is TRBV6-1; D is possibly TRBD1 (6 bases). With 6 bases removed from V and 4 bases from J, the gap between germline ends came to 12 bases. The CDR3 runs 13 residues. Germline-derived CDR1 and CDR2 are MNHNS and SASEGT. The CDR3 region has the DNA TGTGCCAGCAGGGACGGGGGGGCCACTGAAGCTTTCTTT. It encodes CASRDGGATEAFF.

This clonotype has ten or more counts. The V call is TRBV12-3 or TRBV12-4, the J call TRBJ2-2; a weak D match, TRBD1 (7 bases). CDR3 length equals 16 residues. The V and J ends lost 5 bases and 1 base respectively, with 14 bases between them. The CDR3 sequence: CASSGGDSRNTGELFF. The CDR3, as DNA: TGTGCCAGCAGTGGAGGGGACAGCCGGAACACCGGGGAGCTGTTTTTT.

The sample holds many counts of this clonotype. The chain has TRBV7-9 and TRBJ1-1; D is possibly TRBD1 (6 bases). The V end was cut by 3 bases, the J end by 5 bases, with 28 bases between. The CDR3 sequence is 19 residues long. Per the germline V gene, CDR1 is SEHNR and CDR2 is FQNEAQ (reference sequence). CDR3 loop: CASSFWPPVQGSLRTEAFF. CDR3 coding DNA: TGTGCCAGCAGCTTTTGGCCCCCCGTACAGGGTAGTCTCAGGACTGAAGCTTTCTTT.

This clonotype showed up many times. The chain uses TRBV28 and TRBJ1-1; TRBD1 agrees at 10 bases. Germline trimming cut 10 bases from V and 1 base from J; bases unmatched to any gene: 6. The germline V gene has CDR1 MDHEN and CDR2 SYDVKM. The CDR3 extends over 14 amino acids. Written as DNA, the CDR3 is TGTGCCATCCATGGACAGGGGGGGAACACTGAAGCTTTCTTT. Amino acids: CAIHGQGGNTEAFF.

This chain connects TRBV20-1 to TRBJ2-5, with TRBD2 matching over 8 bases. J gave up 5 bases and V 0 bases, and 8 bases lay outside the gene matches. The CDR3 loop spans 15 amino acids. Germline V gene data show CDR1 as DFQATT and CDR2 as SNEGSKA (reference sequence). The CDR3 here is CSARDGAGGWETQYF. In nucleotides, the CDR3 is TGCAGTGCTAGAGATGGGGCGGGAGGTTGGGAGACCCAGTACTTC.

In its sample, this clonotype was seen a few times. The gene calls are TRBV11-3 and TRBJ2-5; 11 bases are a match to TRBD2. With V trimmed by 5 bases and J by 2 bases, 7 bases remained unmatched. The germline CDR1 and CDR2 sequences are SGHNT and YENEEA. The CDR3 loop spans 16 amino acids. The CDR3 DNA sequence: TGTGCCAGCAGCCTGGGACTAGCGGCTGATCAAGAGACCCAGTACTTC. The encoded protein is CASSLGLAADQETQYF.

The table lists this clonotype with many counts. The CDR3 coding sequence is TGCGCCAGCAGAAGAGACTTACAAGAGACCCAGTACTTC. As protein: CASRRDLQETQYF. The genes are TRBV10-2 and TRBJ2-5; D is unclear. The ends were cut back, 6 bases at V and 2 bases at J, with 10 bases in the middle. Germline V gene lookup returns CDR1 WSHSY and CDR2 SAAADI. The CDR3 has 13 residues.